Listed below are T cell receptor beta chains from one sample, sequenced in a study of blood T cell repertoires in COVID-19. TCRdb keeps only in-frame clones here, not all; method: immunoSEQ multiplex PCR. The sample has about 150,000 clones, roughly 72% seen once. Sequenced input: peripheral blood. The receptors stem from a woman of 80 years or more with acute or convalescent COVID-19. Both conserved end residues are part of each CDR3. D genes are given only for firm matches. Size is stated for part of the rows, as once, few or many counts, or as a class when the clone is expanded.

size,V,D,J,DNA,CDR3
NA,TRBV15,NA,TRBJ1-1,TGTGCCACCAGCAGCGGACATTCTTTCCCTGAAGCTTTCTTT,CATSSGHSFPEAFF
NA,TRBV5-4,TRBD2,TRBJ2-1,TGTGCCAGCAGCTTTAGCGGGGGGGGTAATGAGCAGTTCTTC,CASSFSGGGNEQFF
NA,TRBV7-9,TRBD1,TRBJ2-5,TGTGCCAGCAGCCACCGACAGGGTCCCCCGGAGACCCAGTACTTC,CASSHRQGPPETQYF
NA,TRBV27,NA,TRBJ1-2,TGTGCCAGCAGTGTGACAGGTCGTGAGAGGGGCTACACCTTC,CASSVTGRERGYTF
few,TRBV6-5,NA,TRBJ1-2,TGTGCCAGCAGCCACGAGGGTCTTGACTATGGCTACACCTTC,CASSHEGLDYGYTF
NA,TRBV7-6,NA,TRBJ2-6,TGTGCCAGCAGCCGCCTACAGGGAAGGGGCTTTGGGGCCAACGTCCTGACTTTC,CASSRLQGRGFGANVLTF
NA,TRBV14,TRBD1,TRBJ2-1,TGTGCCAGCAGCCAAGATGAGAGACAGGGGGTCCGGGAGCAGTTCTTC,CASSQDERQGVREQFF
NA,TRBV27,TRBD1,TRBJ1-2,TGTGCCAGCAGCTGGGGGGGGTACAGGGGGCAAAACTATGGCTACACCTTC,CASSWGGYRGQNYGYTF
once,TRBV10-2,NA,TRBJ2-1,TGCGCCAGCACCCTAGGAGCCTACAATGAGCAGTTCTTC,CASTLGAYNEQFF
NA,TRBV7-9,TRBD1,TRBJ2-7,TGTGCCAGCAGCCCACGGGGGACAGGGTCCCACGAGCAGTACTTC,CASSPRGTGSHEQYF
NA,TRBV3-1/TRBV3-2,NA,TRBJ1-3,TGTGCCAGCAGCCAAGTGGGTCCACGCGGCTCTGGAAACACCATATATTTT,CASSQVGPRGSGNTIYF
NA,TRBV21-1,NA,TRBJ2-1,TGTGCCAGCAGCAACCAAGGGACTAGCGGGGACGAGTACAATGAGCAGTTCTTC,CASSNQGTSGDEYNEQFF
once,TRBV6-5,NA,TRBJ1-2,TGTGCCAGCAGTTACTCGGGGCTGGACACTAACTATGGCTACACCTTC,CASSYSGLDTNYGYTF
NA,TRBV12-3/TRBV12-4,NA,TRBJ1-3,TGTGCCACCGGACAATACTCTGGAAACACCATATATTTT,CATGQYSGNTIYF
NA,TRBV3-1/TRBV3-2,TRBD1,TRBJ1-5,TGTGCCAGCAGCCAAGATCAGGGGGCTCAGCCCCAGCATTTT,CASSQDQGAQPQHF
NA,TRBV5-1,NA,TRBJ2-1,TGCGCCAGCAGCTTGGGACAGACCGAGAGAGATGAGCAGTTCTTC,CASSLGQTERDEQFF
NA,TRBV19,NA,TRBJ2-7,TGTGCCAGTAGTATAGGGAGTTTCGACGAGCAGTACTTC,CASSIGSFDEQYF
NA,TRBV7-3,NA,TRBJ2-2,TGTGCCAGCAGCTTCCTTATGGGGGAGCTGTTTTTT,CASSFLMGELFF
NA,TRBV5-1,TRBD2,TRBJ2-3,TGCGCCAGCAGACGTAGCGGGGCTAGCACAGATACGCAGTATTTT,CASRRSGASTDTQYF
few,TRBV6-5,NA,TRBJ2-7,TGTGCCAGCAGTTACCTCCCTAGTTACGAGCAGTACTTC,CASSYLPSYEQYF
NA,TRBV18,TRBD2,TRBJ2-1,TGTGCCAGCTCACCAATAAGCGGGACCGACAATGAGCAGTTCTTC,CASSPISGTDNEQFF
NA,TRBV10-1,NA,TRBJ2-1,TGCGCCAGCAGTGAGTCGCGGATCCCCAATGAGCAGTTCTTC,CASSESRIPNEQFF
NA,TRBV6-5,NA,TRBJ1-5,TGTGCCAGCGCCGACAGAAGACTTAGCAATCAGCCCCAGCATTTT,CASADRRLSNQPQHF
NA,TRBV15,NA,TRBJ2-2,TGTGCCACCAGCAGACAGGGAACCGGGGAGCTGTTTTTT,CATSRQGTGELFF
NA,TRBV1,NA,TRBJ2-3,TGCACCAGCAGCCAAGAATTGCCCCTAGCGGGGGGCGGGTATACGCAGTATTTT,CTSSQELPLAGGGYTQYF
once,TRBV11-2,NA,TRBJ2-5,TGTGCCAGCAGCTTATGGAGATCAGAGACCCAGTACTTC,CASSLWRSETQYF